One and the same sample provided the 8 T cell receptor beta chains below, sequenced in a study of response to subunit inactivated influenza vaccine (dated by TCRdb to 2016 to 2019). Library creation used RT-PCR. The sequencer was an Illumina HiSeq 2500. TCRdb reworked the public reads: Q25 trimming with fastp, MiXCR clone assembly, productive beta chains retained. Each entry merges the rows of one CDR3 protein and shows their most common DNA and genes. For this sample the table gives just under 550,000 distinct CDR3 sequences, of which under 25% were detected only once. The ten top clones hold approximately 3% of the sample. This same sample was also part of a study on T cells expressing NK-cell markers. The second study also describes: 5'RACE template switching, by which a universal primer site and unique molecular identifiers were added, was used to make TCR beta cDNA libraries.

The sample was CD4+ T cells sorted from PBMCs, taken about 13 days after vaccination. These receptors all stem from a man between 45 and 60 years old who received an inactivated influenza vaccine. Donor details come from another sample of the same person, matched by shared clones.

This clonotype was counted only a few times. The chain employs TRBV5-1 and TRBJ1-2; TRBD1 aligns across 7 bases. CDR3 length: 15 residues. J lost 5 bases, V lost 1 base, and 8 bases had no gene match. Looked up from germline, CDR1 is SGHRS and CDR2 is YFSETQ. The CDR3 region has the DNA TGCGCCAGCAGCTTGTGGGGGACAGCCGATTATGGCTACACCTTC. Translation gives CASSLWGTADYGYTF. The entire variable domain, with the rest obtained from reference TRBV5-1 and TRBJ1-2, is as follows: KAGVTQTPRYLIKTRGQQVTLSCSPISGHRSVSWYQQTPGQGLQFLFEYFSETQRNKGNFPGRFSGRQFSNSRSEMNVSTLELGDSALYLCASSLWGTADYGYTFGSGTRLTVV.

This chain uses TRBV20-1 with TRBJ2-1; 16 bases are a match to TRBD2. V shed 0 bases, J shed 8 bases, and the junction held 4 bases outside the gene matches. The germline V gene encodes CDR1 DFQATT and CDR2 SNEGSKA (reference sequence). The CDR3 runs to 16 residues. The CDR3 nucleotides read TGCAGTGCTAGAGAGGGGGGACTAGCGGGAGGGGATGAGCAGTTCTTC. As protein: CSAREGGLAGGDEQFF.

The CDR3 DNA reads TGTGCCAGCAGTGAAGTTCCGGAGCGGGGGGGCCGTGCTGAGCAGTTCTTC. Amino acid sequence: CASSEVPERGGRAEQFF. This chain uses TRBV2 with TRBJ2-1; 10 bases match TRBD2. The trim removed 1 base at V and 9 bases at J, leaving 12 bases unmatched. The germline CDR1 and CDR2 sequences are SNHLY and FYNNEI. The CDR3 totals 17 residues.

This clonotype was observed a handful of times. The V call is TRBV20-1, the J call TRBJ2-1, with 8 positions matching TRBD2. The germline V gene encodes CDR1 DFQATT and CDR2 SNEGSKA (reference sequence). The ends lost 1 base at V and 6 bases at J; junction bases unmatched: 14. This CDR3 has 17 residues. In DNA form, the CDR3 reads TGCAGTGCTAGAGTTACCGGGAGGGCCTCCCGTCGCAATGAGCAGTTCTTC. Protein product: CSARVTGRASRRNEQFF.

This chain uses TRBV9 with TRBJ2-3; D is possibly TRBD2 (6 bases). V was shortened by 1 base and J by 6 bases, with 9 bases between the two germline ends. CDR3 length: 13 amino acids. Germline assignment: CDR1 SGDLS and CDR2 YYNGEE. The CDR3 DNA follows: TGTGCCAGCAGCGTACAAGGAGGGGATACGCAGTATTTT. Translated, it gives CASSVQGGDTQYF.

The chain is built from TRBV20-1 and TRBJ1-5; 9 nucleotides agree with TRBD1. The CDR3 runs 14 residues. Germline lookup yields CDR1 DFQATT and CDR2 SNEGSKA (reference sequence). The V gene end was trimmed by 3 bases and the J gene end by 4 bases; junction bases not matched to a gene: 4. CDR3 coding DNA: TGCAGTGCTAGGGTAGACAGGGGGAATCAGCCCCAGCATTTT. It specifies CSARVDRGNQPQHF.

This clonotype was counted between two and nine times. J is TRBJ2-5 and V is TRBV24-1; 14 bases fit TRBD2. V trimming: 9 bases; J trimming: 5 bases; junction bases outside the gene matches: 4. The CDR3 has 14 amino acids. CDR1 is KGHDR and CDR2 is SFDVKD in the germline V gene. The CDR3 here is CATGTSGSSETQYF. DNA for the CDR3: TGTGCCACCGGGACTAGCGGGAGTTCTGAGACCCAGTACTTC.

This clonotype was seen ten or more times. CDR3 nucleotide sequence: TGTGCCAGCAGCCCCCACCTTGACAGGGTTGAGCAGTACTTC. It is translated as CASSPHLDRVEQYF. The chain is built from TRBV7-2 and TRBJ2-7; 7 bases align to TRBD1. Germline loops: CDR1 SGHTA, CDR2 FQGNSA. The CDR3 extends over 14 amino acids. The V gene end was trimmed by 5 bases and the J gene end by 7 bases; junction bases not matched to a gene: 11.